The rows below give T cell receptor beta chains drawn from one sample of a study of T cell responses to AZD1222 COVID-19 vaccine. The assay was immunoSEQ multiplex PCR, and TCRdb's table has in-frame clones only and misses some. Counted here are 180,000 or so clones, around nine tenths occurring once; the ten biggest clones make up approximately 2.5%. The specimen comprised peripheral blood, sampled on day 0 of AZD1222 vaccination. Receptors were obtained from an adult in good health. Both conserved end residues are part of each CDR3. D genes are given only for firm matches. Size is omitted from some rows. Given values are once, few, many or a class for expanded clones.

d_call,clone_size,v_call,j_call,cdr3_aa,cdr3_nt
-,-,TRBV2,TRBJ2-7,CASSAGPKNYEQYF,TGTGCCAGCAGTGCAGGCCCAAAGAACTACGAGCAGTACTTC
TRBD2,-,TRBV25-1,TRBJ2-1,CASSVAGVGYNEQFF,TGTGCCAGCAGTGTGGCGGGAGTAGGATACAATGAGCAGTTCTTC
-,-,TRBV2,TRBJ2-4,CASSEGSAKNIQYF,TGTGCCAGCAGTGAAGGATCGGCCAAAAACATTCAGTACTTC
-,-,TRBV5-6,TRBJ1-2,CASSPHMGGYTF,TGTGCCAGCAGCCCCCACATGGGGGGCTACACCTTC
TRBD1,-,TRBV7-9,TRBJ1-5,CASSLTGGYNQPQHF,TGTGCCAGCAGCTTGACAGGGGGGTACAATCAGCCCCAGCATTTT
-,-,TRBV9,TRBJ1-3,CASSVAGTRVSGNTIYF,TGTGCCAGCAGCGTAGCTGGGACCCGAGTGTCTGGAAACACCATATATTTT
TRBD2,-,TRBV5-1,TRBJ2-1,CASSGAGESGEQFF,TGCGCCAGCAGCGGAGCGGGAGAGTCAGGTGAGCAGTTCTTC
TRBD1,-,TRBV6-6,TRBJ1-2,CASRGTGGYGYTF,TGTGCCAGCAGGGGGACAGGGGGCTATGGCTACACCTTC
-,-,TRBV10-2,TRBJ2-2,CASSESGGTGELFF,TGCGCCAGCAGTGAGAGTGGGGGCACCGGGGAGCTGTTTTTT
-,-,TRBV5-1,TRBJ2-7,CASSLDPVSYEQYF,TGCGCCAGCAGCTTGGATCCGGTTTCCTACGAGCAGTACTTC
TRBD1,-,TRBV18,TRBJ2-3,CASSPLTGVPTDTQYF,TGTGCCAGCTCACCACTGACAGGGGTGCCGACAGATACGCAGTATTTT
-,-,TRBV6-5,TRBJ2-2,CASSYAVSAPGELFF,TGTGCCAGCAGTTACGCCGTCAGCGCCCCCGGGGAGCTGTTTTTT
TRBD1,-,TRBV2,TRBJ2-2,CASSETGTGVATGELFF,TGTGCCAGCAGTGAAACCGGGACAGGGGTTGCCACCGGGGAGCTGTTTTTT
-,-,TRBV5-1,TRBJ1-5,CASSWGDGWNQPQHF,TGCGCCAGCAGCTGGGGGGATGGCTGGAATCAGCCCCAGCATTTT
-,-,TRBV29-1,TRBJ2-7,CSVAMGPYEQYF,TGCAGCGTGGCGATGGGACCCTACGAGCAGTACTTC
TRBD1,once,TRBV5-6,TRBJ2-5,CASSLGTGLTETQYF,TGTGCCAGCAGCTTGGGGACAGGTCTAACGGAGACCCAGTACTTC
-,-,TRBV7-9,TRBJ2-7,CASSLSPGPQGYEQYF,TGTGCCAGCAGCTTATCACCGGGTCCCCAAGGTTACGAGCAGTACTTC
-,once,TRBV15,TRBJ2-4,CATSSLDSGAGRAKNIQYF,TGTGCCACCAGCAGCCTCGATTCGGGGGCTGGGCGAGCCAAAAACATTCAGTACTTC
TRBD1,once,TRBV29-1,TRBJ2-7,CSVPSGTDYEQYF,TGCAGCGTGCCCTCCGGGACAGACTACGAGCAGTACTTC
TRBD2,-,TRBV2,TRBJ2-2,CASTRLAGGGELFF,TGTGCCAGCACACGACTAGCGGGAGGCGGGGAGCTGTTTTTT
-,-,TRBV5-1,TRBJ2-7,CASSLLGPGAYEQYF,TGCGCCAGCAGCTTGTTGGGGCCGGGTGCCTACGAGCAGTACTTC
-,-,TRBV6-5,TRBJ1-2,CASNPSGANYGYTF,TGTGCCAGCAACCCCTCAGGGGCTAACTATGGCTACACCTTC
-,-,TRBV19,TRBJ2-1,CASLPDRSSYNEQFF,TGTGCCAGTCTACCAGACAGGAGCTCCTACAATGAGCAGTTCTTC
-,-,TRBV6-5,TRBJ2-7,CASTPEGTFYEQYF,TGTGCCAGCACTCCAGAGGGCACTTTCTACGAGCAGTACTTC
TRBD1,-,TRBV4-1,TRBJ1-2,CASSPILGTGKSGYTF,TGCGCCAGCAGCCCCATACTTGGGACAGGGAAGAGTGGCTACACCTTC
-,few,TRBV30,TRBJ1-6,CAWSVNLSGSPLHF,TGTGCCTGGAGTGTAAATTTATCGGGCTCACCCCTCCACTTT
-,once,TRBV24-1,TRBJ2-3,CATSDPHGGSTDTQYF,TGTGCCACCAGTGATCCCCATGGAGGCAGCACAGATACGCAGTATTTT
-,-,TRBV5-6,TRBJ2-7,CASSLGRGVSIRYF,TGTGCCAGCAGCTTGGGTAGGGGTGTTTCCATTCGGTACTTC
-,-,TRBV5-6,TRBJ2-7,CASSQGGGSSYEQYF,TGTGCCAGCAGCCAGGGGGGCGGGAGCTCCTACGAGCAGTACTTC
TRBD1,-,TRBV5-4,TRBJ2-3,CASSSDRADTQYF,TGTGCCAGCAGCTCGGACAGGGCAGATACGCAGTATTTT
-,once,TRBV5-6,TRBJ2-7,CASSLATVYEQYF,TGTGCCAGCAGCTTGGCGACAGTCTACGAGCAGTACTTC
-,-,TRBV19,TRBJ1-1,CASSMQGVITEAFF,TGTGCCAGTAGTATGCAAGGGGTCATTACTGAAGCTTTCTTT
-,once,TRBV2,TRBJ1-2,CASSPGTDYGYTF,TGTGCCAGCAGCCCTGGGACCGACTATGGCTACACCTTC
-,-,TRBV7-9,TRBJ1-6,CASSLAGSGTTSYNSPLHF,TGTGCCAGCAGCTTAGCGGGATCAGGAACAACCTCCTATAATTCACCCCTCCACTTT
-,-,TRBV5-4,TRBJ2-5,CASSLAGGETQYF,TGTGCCAGCAGCTTGGCAGGGGGGGAGACCCAGTACTTC
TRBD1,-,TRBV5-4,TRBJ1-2,CASSLATGAKGYTF,TGTGCCAGCAGCTTGGCCACAGGGGCTAAGGGCTACACCTTC
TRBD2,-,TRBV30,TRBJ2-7,CAWSLAGEQYF,TGTGCCTGGTCACTAGCGGGTGAGCAGTACTTC
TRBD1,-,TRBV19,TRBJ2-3,CASGQGTDTQYF,TGTGCCAGCGGACAGGGGACAGATACGCAGTATTTT
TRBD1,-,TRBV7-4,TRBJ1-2,CASSPMPGTGPEGYGYTF,TGTGCCAGCAGCCCGATGCCCGGGACAGGGCCCGAGGGCTATGGCTACACCTTC
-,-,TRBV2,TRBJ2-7,CASSSGLSYEQYF,TGTGCCAGCAGTTCTGGACTCAGCTACGAGCAGTACTTC
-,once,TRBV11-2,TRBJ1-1,CASSLSPRTEAFF,TGTGCCAGCAGCTTAAGCCCCCGCACTGAAGCTTTCTTT
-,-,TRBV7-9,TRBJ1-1,CASSQLGAEAFF,TGTGCCAGCAGCCAGCTGGGGGCTGAAGCTTTCTTT
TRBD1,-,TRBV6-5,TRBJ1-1,CASRRQGWNEAFF,TGTGCCAGCAGAAGACAGGGTTGGAATGAAGCTTTCTTT
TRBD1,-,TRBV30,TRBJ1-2,CAWSATFWTGGRDGYTF,TGTGCCTGGAGTGCGACCTTTTGGACAGGGGGCCGCGATGGCTACACCTTC
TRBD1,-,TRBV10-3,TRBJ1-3,CAISEPPGTGSDTIYF,TGTGCCATCAGTGAGCCCCCTGGGACAGGGTCGGACACCATATATTTT
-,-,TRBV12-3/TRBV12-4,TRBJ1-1,CASSFVNTEAFF,TGTGCCAGCAGTTTTGTGAACACTGAAGCTTTCTTT
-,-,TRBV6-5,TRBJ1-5,CASSYTNSNQPQHF,TGTGCCAGCAGTTACACGAATAGCAATCAGCCCCAGCATTTT